A selection of T cell receptor beta chains follows, all from one sample in a study of T-cell reconstitution after alpha-beta-depleted transplantation in children. TCRdb fed the PCR reads into MiXCR, producing one record per CDR3 protein. The sample records 700,000 to 950,000 distinct CDR3 sequences, 16% being singletons. The sample in question was PBMCs, mostly from graft donor cells, obtained 360 days after TCRalphabeta/CD19-depleted stem cell transplant. The receptors originated from a male patient younger than 18 who had a stem cell transplant for acute lymphoblastic leukemia, so the T cells may come from the graft donor. The CDR3 runs from the conserved cysteine through the conserved F or W. D genes are given only for firm matches. Only part of the rows carry a size: once, few, many, or a class if the clone is expanded.

J gene: TRBJ2-3; D gene: TRBD2; V gene: TRBV5-1; clone size: -; CDR3 DNA: TGCGCCAGCAGCGGGACGGCTACTAGCGGGGGCTATCCTAGCACAGATACGCAGTATTTT; CDR3 protein: CASSGTATSGGYPSTDTQYF
J gene: TRBJ2-5; D gene: TRBD2; V gene: TRBV5-1; clone size: few; CDR3 DNA: TGCGCCAGCAGCTTGGGCCTAGCGGGAGGATTAGGGGAGACCCAGTACTTC; CDR3 protein: CASSLGLAGGLGETQYF
J gene: TRBJ2-7; D gene: TRBD2; V gene: TRBV7-3; clone size: few; CDR3 DNA: TGTGCCAGCAGCTTAAGGGGAGGGCTGAACGGCGAGCAGTACTTC; CDR3 protein: CASSLRGGLNGEQYF
J gene: TRBJ1-2; D gene: -; V gene: TRBV29-1; clone size: few; CDR3 DNA: TGCAGCGTTGAAGATCGGGGCGGGTATGGCTACACCTTC; CDR3 protein: CSVEDRGGYGYTF
J gene: TRBJ2-5; D gene: -; V gene: TRBV2; clone size: -; CDR3 DNA: TGTGCCATGGTTCTTGGAGAGACCCAGTACTTC; CDR3 protein: CAMVLGETQYF
J gene: TRBJ2-1; D gene: -; V gene: TRBV3-1; clone size: -; CDR3 DNA: TGTGCCTCCTGCCAAGATGGGGGGGAGCAGTTCTTC; CDR3 protein: CASCQDGGEQFF
J gene: TRBJ2-7; D gene: TRBD2; V gene: TRBV12-3/TRBV12-4; clone size: -; CDR3 DNA: TGTGCCAGCAGTTTAAAGCCCGGGACTAGCTTTTCCTACGAGCAGTACTTC; CDR3 protein: CASSLKPGTSFSYEQYF
J gene: TRBJ1-2; D gene: -; V gene: TRBV7-9; clone size: few; CDR3 DNA: TGTGCCAGCAGCTCCTCCCTCTCAGCTAACTATGGCTACACCTTC; CDR3 protein: CASSSSLSANYGYTF
J gene: TRBJ2-1; D gene: -; V gene: TRBV7-3; clone size: -; CDR3 DNA: TGTGCCAGCAGCCCGCAGACACTAGCCTACAATGAGCAGTTCTTC; CDR3 protein: CASSPQTLAYNEQFF
J gene: TRBJ2-1; D gene: TRBD2; V gene: TRBV20-1; clone size: -; CDR3 DNA: TGCAGTGCTACCTCTAGCGGGAGCTCCTACAATGAGCAGTTCTTC; CDR3 protein: CSATSSGSSYNEQFF
J gene: TRBJ1-1; D gene: TRBD1; V gene: TRBV3-1; clone size: -; CDR3 DNA: TGTGCCAGCAGCCATCGGGACAGGAGTGTGAACACTGAAGCTTTCTTT; CDR3 protein: CASSHRDRSVNTEAFF
J gene: TRBJ2-1; D gene: TRBD2; V gene: TRBV11-2; clone size: -; CDR3 DNA: TGTGCCAGCAGCTCGACCCGACTAGCGGGAGGTCTGGGGAATGAGCAGTTCTTC; CDR3 protein: CASSSTRLAGGLGNEQFF
J gene: TRBJ2-3; D gene: TRBD1; V gene: TRBV7-2; clone size: few; CDR3 DNA: TGTGCCAGCAGCTTCGGACAGGGGGATACGCAGTATTTT; CDR3 protein: CASSFGQGDTQYF
J gene: TRBJ2-7; D gene: -; V gene: TRBV19; clone size: few; CDR3 DNA: TGTGCCAGTAGTATCATGAACACCCACGAGCAGTACTTC; CDR3 protein: CASSIMNTHEQYF
J gene: TRBJ2-7; D gene: -; V gene: TRBV2; clone size: -; CDR3 DNA: TGTGCCAGCAGAGTCATCGAGCGGGCCCGTTACGAGCAGTACTTC; CDR3 protein: CASRVIERARYEQYF
J gene: TRBJ1-5; D gene: -; V gene: TRBV7-9; clone size: -; CDR3 DNA: TGTGCCAGCAGCTCCATAAATAGCAATCAGCCCCAGCATTTT; CDR3 protein: CASSSINSNQPQHF
J gene: TRBJ1-2; D gene: -; V gene: TRBV29-1; clone size: -; CDR3 DNA: TGCAGCGTTGTAGAGGGGATTAGCTACACCTTC; CDR3 protein: CSVVEGISYTF
J gene: TRBJ2-7; D gene: -; V gene: TRBV5-8; clone size: few; CDR3 DNA: TGTGCCAGCAGCTTGGGACCATCAAGGGAGCAGTACTTC; CDR3 protein: CASSLGPSREQYF